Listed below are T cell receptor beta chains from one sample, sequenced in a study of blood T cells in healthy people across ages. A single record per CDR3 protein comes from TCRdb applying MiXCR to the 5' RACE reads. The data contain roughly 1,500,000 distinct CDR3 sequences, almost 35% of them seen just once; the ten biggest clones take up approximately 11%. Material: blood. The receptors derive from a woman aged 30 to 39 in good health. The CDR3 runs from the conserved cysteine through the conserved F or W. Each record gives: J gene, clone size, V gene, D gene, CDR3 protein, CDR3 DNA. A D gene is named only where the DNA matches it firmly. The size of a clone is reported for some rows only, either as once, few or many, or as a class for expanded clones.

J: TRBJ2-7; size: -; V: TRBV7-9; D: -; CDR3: CASSPGVPGPSEQYF; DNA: TGTGCCAGCAGCCCCGGGGTACCGGGACCTTCCGAGCAGTACTTC
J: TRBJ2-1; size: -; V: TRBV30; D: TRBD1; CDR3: CAWSRQGVYNEQFF; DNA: TGTGCCTGGAGTAGACAGGGAGTGTACAATGAGCAGTTCTTC
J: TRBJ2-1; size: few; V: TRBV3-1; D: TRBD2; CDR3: CASAGAGHYYNEQFF; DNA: TGTGCCAGCGCCGGAGCGGGGCATTACTACAATGAGCAGTTCTTC
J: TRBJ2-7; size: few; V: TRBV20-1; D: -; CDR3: CSARRDSGLSYEQYF; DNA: TGCAGTGCCAGAAGGGACAGCGGACTATCCTACGAGCAGTACTTC
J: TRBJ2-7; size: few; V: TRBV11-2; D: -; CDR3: CASSSDGLYQETQYF; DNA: TGTGCCAGCAGCTCGGACGGATTATACCAAGAGACTCAGTACTTC
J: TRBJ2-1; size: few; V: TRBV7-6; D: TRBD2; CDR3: CASSLVVLAGAGNERFF; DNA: TGTGCCAGCAGCCTAGTGGTACTAGCGGGAGCAGGCAATGAGCGGTTCTTC
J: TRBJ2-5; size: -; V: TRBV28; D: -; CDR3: CASSPLDSGQETQYF; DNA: TGTGCCAGCAGCCCCCTCGACAGCGGCCAAGAGACCCAGTACTTC
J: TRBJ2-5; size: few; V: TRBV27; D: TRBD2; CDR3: CASSRGGLSETQYF; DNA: TGTGCCAGCAGCCGCGGGGGGCTGTCGGAGACCCAGTACTTC
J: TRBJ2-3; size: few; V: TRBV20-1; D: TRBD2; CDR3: CSASLAVIMGSSDTQYF; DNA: TGCAGTGCATCACTAGCGGTCATAATGGGTTCGTCAGATACGCAGTATTTT
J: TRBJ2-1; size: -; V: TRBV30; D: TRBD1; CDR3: CVWEQGNEQFF; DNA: TGTGTCTGGGAACAGGGGAATGAGCAGTTCTTC
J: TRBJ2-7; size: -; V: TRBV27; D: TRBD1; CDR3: CASSLAYGQGAFWHEQYF; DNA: TGTGCCAGCAGTTTAGCCTACGGACAGGGGGCGTTTTGGCACGAGCAGTACTTC
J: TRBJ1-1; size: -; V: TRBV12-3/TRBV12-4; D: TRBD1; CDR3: CASSLVGQGEAFF; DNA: TGTGCCAGCAGTTTAGTGGGACAGGGTGAAGCTTTCTTT
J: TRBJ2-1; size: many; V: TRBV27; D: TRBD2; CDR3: CASSRLTSGFPYNEQFF; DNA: TGTGCCAGCAGTAGACTGACTAGCGGGTTTCCCTACAATGAGCAGTTCTTC
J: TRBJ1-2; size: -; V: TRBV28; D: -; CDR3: CATGPNYGYTF; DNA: TGTGCCACGGGGCCGAACTATGGCTACACCTTC
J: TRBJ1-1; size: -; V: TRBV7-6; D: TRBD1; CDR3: CASSFGQGNEAFF; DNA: TGTGCCAGCAGCTTCGGACAGGGTAATGAAGCTTTCTTT
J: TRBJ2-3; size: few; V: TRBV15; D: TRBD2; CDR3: CATSRVLAGGTDTQYF; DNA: TGTGCCACCAGCAGAGTCCTAGCGGGGGGAACAGATACGCAGTATTTT
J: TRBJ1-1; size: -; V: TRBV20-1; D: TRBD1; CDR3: CSAQTGGMNTEAFF; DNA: TGCAGTGCTCAGACAGGGGGCATGAACACTGAAGCTTTCTTT
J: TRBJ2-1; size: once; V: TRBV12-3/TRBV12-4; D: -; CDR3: CASRAPGATPPNEQFF; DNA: TGTGCCAGCAGAGCTCCGGGAGCCACCCCACCCAATGAGCAGTTCTTC
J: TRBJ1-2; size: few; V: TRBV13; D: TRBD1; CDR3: CASTTRGEAYGYTF; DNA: TGTGCCAGCACCACCAGGGGGGAGGCCTATGGCTACACCTTC
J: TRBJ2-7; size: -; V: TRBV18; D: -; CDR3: CASSPEGRGKGEQYF; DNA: TGTGCCAGCTCACCGGAGGGACGGGGGAAGGGCGAGCAGTACTTC
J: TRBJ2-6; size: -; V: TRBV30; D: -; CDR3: CAWSVGGSGANALTF; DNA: TGTGCCTGGAGTGTCGGGGGATCTGGGGCCAACGCCCTGACTTTC
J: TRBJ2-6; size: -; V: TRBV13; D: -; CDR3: CASSPSGSGANVLTF; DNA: TGTGCCAGCAGCCCATCGGGCTCTGGGGCCAACGTCCTGACTTTC
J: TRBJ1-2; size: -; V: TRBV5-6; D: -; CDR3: CASNREPLGYTF; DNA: TGTGCCAGCAACCGGGAGCCTCTCGGCTACACCTTC
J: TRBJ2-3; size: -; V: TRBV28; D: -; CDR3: CASRLKSSTDTQYF; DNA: TGTGCCAGCAGGCTTAAATCTAGCACAGATACGCAGTATTTT
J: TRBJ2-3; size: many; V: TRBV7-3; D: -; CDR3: CASSPAGGGDTQYF; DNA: TGTGCCAGCAGCCCTGCGGGTGGTGGGGATACGCAGTATTTT
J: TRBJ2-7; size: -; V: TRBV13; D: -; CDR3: CASSYGDSSEQYF; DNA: TGTGCCAGCAGTTACGGTGACAGTTCCGAGCAGTACTTC
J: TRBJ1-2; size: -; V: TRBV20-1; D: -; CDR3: CSAWGPTGNYGYTF; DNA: TGCAGTGCTTGGGGGCCCACAGGGAACTATGGCTACACCTTC
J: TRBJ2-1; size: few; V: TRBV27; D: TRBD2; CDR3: CASSQGLAGDLSYNEQFF; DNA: TGTGCCAGCAGTCAGGGACTAGCGGGAGACCTTTCCTACAATGAGCAGTTCTTC
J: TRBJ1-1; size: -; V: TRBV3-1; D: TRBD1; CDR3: CASSHRTGTVNTEAFF; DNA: TGTGCCAGCAGCCATCGAACCGGGACAGTGAACACTGAAGCTTTCTTT